This T cell receptor (beta chain) was sequenced in a study of T cell responses to AZD1222 COVID-19 vaccine. Study background: Second-dose intervals near 4 or 12 weeks were combined. Study findings and constraints: A mostly white British donor set with more females was recruited, and clonal diversity was possibly underestimated. Once two AZD1222 doses were given, Spike-specific TCR breadth and depth went up. Vaccine-associated CD4 TCRs spanned spike, dominant at 160-218 and 743-854.

Using immunoSEQ multiplex PCR, the repertoire was profiled, and TCRdb retains in-frame clones only, with some absent. Of fewer than 120,000 clones listed, 70% to 90% are singletons. A few counts support this clone. Antigen specificity is unknown. The receptor was derived from an adult in good health. The sequences come from peripheral blood, collected on day 0 of AZD1222 vaccination.

The CDR3 coding sequence is TGTGCCAGCAGTCTTAGAGCGGCTAGGAACCAAGAGACCCAGTACTTC. Amino acid sequence: CASSLRAARNQETQYF. V and J are TRBV11-1 and TRBJ2-5, with TRBD2 as a possible D gene (5 bases). The CDR3 covers 16 residues. The germline V and J ends were trimmed by 6 bases and 0 bases, with 17 bases remaining between them. The germline gives CDR1 SGHAT, CDR2 FQDESV (reference sequence).